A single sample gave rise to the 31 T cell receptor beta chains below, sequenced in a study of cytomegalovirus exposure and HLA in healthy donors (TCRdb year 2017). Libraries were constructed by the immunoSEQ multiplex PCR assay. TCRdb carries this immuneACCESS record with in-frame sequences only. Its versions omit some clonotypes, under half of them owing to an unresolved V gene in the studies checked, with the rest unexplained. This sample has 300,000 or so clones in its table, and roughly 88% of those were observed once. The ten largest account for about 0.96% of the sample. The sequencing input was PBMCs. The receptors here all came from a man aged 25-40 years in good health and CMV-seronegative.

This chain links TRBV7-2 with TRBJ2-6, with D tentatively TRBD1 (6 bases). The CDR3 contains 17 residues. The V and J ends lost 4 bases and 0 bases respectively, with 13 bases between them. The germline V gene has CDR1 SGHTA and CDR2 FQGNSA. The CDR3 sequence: CASSSTGTNSGANVLTF. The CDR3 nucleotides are TGTGCCAGCAGCTCGACAGGCACTAACTCTGGGGCCAACGTCCTGACTTTC.

DNA of the CDR3: TGTGCCAGCATGAACAGGTGGAACACCGGGGAGCTGTTTTTT. It specifies CASMNRWNTGELFF. The V gene is TRBV6-5, the J gene TRBJ2-2, with D possibly matching TRBD1 (5 bases). Germline assignment: CDR1 MNHEY and CDR2 SVGAGI. The CDR3 sequence is 14 residues long. With 7 bases removed from V and 1 base from J, the gap between germline ends came to 10 bases.

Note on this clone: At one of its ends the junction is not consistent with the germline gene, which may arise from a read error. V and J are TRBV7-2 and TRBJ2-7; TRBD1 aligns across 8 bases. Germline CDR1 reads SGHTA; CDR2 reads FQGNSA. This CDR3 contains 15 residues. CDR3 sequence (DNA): TGTGCCAGCAGCTTTTTGACAGGGGAAGGATACGTGCAGTACTTC. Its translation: CASSFLTGEGYVQYF.

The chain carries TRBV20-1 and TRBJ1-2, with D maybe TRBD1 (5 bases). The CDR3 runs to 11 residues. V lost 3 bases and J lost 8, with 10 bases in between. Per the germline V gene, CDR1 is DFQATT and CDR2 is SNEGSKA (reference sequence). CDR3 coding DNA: TGCAGTGCTAGGACAGCTTCCGGCTACACCTTC. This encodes CSARTASGYTF.

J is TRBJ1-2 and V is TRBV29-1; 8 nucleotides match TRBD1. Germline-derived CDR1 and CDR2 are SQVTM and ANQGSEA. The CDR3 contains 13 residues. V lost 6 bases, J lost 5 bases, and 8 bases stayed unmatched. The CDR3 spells CSVGPDRGYGYTF. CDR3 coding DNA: TGCAGCGTGGGACCCGACAGGGGATATGGCTACACCTTC.

The CDR3 spells CASSSSRRQGDCEQYF. The CDR3, as DNA: TGTGCCAGCAGTAGTTCCAGGCGACAGGGTGACTGCGAGCAGTACTTC. This chain uses TRBV6-4 with TRBJ2-7, with 7 bases that match TRBD1. The CDR3 extends over 16 amino acids. Trimming removed 5 bases from V and 6 bases from J; junction bases left unmatched: 16. The germline V gene encodes CDR1 MRHNA and CDR2 SNTAGT.

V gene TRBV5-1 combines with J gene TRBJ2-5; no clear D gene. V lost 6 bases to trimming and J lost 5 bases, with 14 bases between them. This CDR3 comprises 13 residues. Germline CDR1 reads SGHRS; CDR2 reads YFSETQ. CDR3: CASKSPQVETQYF. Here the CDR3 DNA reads TGCGCCAGCAAATCCCCACAAGTGGAGACCCAGTACTTC.

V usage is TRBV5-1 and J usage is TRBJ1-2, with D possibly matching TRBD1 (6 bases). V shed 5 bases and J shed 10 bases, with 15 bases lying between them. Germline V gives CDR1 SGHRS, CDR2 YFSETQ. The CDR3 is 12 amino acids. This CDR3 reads CASRSGVEAYTF. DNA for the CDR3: TGCGCCAGCAGATCAGGGGTTGAAGCCTACACCTTC.

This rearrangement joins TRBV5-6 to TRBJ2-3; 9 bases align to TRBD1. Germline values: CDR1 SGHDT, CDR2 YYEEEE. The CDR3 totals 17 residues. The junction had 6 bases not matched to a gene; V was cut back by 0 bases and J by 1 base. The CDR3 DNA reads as TGTGCCAGCAGCTTGGCCTTAACAGGGGGCGGCACAGATACGCAGTATTTT. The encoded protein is CASSLALTGGGTDTQYF.

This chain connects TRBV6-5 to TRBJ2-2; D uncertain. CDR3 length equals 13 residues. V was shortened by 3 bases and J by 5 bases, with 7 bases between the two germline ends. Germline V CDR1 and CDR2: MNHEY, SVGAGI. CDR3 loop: CASSYQQTGELFF. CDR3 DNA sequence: TGTGCCAGCAGTTATCAACAGACCGGGGAGCTGTTTTTT.

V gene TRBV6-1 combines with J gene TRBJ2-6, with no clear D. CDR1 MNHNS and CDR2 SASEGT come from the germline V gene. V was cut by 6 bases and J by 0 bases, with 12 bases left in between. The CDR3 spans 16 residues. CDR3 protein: CASRELALSGANVLTF. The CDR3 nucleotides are TGTGCCAGCAGGGAACTCGCACTCTCTGGGGCCAACGTCCTGACTTTC.

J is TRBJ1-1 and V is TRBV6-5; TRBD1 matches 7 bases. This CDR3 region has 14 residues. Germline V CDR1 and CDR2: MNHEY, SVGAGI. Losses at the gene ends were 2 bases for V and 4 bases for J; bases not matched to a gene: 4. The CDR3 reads CASSYAQGGTEAFF. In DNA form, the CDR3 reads TGTGCCAGCAGTTACGCGCAGGGGGGCACTGAAGCTTTCTTT.

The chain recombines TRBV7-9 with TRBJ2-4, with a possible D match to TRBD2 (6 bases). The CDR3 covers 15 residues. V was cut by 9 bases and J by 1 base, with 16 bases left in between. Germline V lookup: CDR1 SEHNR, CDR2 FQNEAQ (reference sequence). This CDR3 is CASEEGRRAKNIQYF. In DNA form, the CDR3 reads TGTGCCAGTGAGGAGGGTCGACGTGCCAAAAACATTCAGTACTTC. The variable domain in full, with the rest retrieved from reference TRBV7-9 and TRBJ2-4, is DTGVSQNPRHKITKRGQNVTFRCDPISEHNRLYWYRQTLGQGPEFLTYFQNEAQLEKSRLLSDRFSAERPKGSFSTLEIQRTEQGDSAMYLCASEEGRRAKNIQYFGAGTRLSVL.

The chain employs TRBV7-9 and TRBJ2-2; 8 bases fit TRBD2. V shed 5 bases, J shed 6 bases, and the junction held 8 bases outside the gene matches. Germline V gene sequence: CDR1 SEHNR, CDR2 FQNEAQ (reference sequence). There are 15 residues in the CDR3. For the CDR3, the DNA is TGTGCCAGCAGCCTACTCGGGGGGGCCTCCGGGGAGCTGTTTTTT. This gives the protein CASSLLGGASGELFF.

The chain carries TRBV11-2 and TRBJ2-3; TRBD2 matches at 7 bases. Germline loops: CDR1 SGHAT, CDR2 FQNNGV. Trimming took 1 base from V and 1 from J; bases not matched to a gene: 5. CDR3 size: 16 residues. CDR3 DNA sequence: TGTGCCAGCAGCTTAGTTGTGGGGGGGGGCACAGATACGCAGTATTTT. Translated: CASSLVVGGGTDTQYF. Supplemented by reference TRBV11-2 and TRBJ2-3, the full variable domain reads EAGVAQSPRYKIIEKRQSVAFWCNPISGHATLYWYQQILGQGPKLLIQFQNNGVVDDSQLPKDRFSAERLKGVDSTLKIQPAKLEDSAVYLCASSLVVGGGTDTQYFGPGTRLTVL.

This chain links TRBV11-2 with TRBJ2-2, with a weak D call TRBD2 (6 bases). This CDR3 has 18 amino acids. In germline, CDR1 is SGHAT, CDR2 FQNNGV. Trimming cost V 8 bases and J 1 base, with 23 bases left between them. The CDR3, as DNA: TGTGCCAGCTGCATAGATAACGGGCTAGCGAGGAACACCGGGGAGCTGTTTTTT. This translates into CASCIDNGLARNTGELFF.

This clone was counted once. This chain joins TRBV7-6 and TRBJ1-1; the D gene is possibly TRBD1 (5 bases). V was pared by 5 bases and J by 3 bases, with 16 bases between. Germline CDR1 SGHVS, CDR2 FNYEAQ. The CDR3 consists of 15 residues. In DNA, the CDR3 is TGTGCCAGCAGCCAGTACGGGGGTCAGGACACTGAAGCTTTCTTT. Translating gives CASSQYGGQDTEAFF.

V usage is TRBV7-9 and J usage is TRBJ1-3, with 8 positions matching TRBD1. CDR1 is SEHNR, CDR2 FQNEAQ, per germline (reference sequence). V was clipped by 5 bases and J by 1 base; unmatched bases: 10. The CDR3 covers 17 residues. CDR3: CASSPRTGPYSGNTIYF. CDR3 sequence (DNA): TGTGCCAGCAGCCCCCGGACAGGGCCCTATTCTGGAAACACCATATATTTT.

DNA of the CDR3: TGTGCCAGCAGCATTATATACAATGAGCAGTTCTTC. It translates to CASSIIYNEQFF. The chain joins TRBV7-9 to TRBJ2-1; the D is unclear. The V and J ends lost 5 bases and 4 bases respectively, with 6 bases between them. The germline V gene has CDR1 SEHNR and CDR2 FQNEAQ (reference sequence). The CDR3 is made up of 12 amino acids.

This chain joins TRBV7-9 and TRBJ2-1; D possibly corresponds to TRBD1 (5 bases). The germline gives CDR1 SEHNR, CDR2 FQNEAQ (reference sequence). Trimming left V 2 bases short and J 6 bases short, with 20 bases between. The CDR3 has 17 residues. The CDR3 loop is CASSLLQGRTFFNEQFF. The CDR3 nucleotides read TGTGCCAGCAGCTTACTCCAGGGCAGAACGTTTTTCAATGAGCAGTTCTTC.

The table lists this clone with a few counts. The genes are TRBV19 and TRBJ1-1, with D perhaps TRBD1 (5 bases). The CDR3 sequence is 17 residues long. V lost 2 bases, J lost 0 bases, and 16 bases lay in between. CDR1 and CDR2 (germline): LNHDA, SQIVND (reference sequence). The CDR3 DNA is TGTGCCAGTAGTATAATAGGATGGGAGGGGATGAACACTGAAGCTTTCTTT. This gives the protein CASSIIGWEGMNTEAFF.

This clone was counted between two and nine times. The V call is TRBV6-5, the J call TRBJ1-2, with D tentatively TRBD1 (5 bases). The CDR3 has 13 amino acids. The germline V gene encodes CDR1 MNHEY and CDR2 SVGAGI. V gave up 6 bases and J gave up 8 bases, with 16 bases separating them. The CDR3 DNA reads TGTGCCAGCAGACCCAGGGACGGGGGGGGCTACACCTTC. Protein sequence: CASRPRDGGGYTF.

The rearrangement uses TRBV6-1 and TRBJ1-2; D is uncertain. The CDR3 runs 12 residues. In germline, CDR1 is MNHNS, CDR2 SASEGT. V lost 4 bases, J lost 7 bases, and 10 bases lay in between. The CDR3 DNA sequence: TGTGCCAGCAGTGGCGGGTTTGTTGGCTACACCTTC. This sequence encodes CASSGGFVGYTF.

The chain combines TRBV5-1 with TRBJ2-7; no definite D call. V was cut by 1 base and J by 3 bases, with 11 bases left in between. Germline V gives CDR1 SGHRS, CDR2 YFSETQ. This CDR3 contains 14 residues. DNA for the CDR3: TGCGCCAGCAGCTTGAGAGGTGGAAACTACGAGCAGTACTTC. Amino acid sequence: CASSLRGGNYEQYF. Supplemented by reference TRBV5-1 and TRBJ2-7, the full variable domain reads KAGVTQTPRYLIKTRGQQVTLSCSPISGHRSVSWYQQTPGQGLQFLFEYFSETQRNKGNFPGRFSGRQFSNSRSEMNVSTLELGDSALYLCASSLRGGNYEQYFGPGTRLTVT.

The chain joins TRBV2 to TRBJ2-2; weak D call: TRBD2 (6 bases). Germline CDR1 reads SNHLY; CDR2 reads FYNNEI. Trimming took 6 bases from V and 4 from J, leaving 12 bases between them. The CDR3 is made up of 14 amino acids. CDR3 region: CASRRGLGTGELFF. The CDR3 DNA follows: TGTGCCAGCAGGAGGGGACTTGGCACCGGGGAGCTGTTTTTT.

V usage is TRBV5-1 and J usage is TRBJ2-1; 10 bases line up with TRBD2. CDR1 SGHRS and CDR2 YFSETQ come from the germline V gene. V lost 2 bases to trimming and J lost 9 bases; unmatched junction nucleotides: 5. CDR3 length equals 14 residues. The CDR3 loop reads CASSLSGGAAEQFF. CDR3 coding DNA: TGCGCCAGCAGCTTAAGCGGGGGGGCCGCTGAGCAGTTCTTC. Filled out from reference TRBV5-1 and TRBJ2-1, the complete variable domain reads KAGVTQTPRYLIKTRGQQVTLSCSPISGHRSVSWYQQTPGQGLQFLFEYFSETQRNKGNFPGRFSGRQFSNSRSEMNVSTLELGDSALYLCASSLSGGAAEQFFGPGTRLTVL.

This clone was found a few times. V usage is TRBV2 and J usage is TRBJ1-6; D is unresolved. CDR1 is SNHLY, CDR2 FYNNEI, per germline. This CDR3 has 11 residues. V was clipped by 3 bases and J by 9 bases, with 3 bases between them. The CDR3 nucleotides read TGTGCCAGCAGTGATCTTTCACCCCTCCACTTT. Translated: CASSDLSPLHF.

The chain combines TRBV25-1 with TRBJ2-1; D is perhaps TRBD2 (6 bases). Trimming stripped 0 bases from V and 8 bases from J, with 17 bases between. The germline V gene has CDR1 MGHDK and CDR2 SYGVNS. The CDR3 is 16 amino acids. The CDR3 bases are TGTGCCAGCAGTGAATACACGGGACTGCTTCTCCATGAGCAGTTCTTC. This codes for CASSEYTGLLLHEQFF.

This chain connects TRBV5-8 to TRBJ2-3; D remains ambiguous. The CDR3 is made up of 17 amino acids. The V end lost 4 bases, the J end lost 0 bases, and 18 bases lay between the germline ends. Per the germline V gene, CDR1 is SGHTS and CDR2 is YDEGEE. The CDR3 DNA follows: TGTGCCAGCAGCCCACATCCCCTCGCGAGGAGCACAGATACGCAGTATTTT. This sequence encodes CASSPHPLARSTDTQYF.

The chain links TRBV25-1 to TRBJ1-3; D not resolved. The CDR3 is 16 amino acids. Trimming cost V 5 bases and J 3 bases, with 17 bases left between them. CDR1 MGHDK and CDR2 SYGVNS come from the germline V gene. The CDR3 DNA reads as TGTGCCAGCAGTTCCACTGGTTGGGGAGATGGAAACACCATATATTTT. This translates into CASSSTGWGDGNTIYF.

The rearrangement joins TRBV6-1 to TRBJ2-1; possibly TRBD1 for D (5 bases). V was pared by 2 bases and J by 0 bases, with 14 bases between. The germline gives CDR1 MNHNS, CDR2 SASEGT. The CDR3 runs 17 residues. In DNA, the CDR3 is TGTGCCAGCAGTGAATGGACACCTAAGAGCTCCTACAATGAGCAGTTCTTC. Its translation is CASSEWTPKSSYNEQFF.